Listed below are T cell receptor beta chains from one sample, sequenced in a study of glioma-infiltrating T cells after dendritic cell vaccination. The repertoire was sequenced with immunoSEQ multiplex PCR; TCRdb's copy has only in-frame clones and lacks some. The sample lists about 92,000 clones; 70% to 90% were seen once. The sequences come from blood, collected before dendritic cell vaccination. All receptors derive from a human donor with glioblastoma. Both conserved end residues are part of each CDR3. The order of the fields is clone size, D gene, V gene, J gene, CDR3 length, CDR3 protein, CDR3 DNA. A D gene is named only where the DNA matches it firmly. The size field is filled for only some rows; it gives once, few, many or a size class.

>.|TRBD1|TRBV29-1|TRBJ1-1|14
CSVVPGQAYTEAFF
TGCAGCGTTGTACCCGGACAGGCATACACTGAAGCTTTCTTT
>.|.|TRBV18|TRBJ1-2|13
CASSQGEIYGYTF
TGTGCCAGCTCACAGGGGGAGATCTATGGCTACACCTTC
>.|.|TRBV7-3|TRBJ2-7|14
CASSLMHRDYEQYF
TGTGCCAGCAGCTTAATGCACAGGGACTACGAGCAGTACTTC
>.|.|TRBV7-2|TRBJ1-3|16
CASTKSSGAGRNTIYF
TGTGCCAGCACCAAGTCATCAGGGGCCGGTAGAAACACCATATATTTT
>.|TRBD2|TRBV5-4|TRBJ2-3|18
CASSLAVLGGSTTDTQYF
TGTGCCAGCAGCTTGGCGGTCTTGGGGGGGAGTACAACAGATACGCAGTATTTT
>.|.|TRBV14|TRBJ1-4|13
CASSQDISEKLFF
TGTGCCAGCAGCCAAGATATATCCGAAAAACTGTTTTTT
>.|TRBD1|TRBV5-1|TRBJ1-4|18
CASSLVGTGGSGGEKLFF
TGCGCCAGCAGCTTGGTTGGGACAGGGGGCAGCGGGGGTGAAAAACTGTTTTTT
>.|TRBD1|TRBV9|TRBJ1-2|13
CASSSGQGRGYTF
TGTGCCAGCAGCTCGGGACAGGGCAGGGGCTACACCTTC
>.|.|TRBV2|TRBJ1-1|11
CASERSTEAFF
TGTGCCAGCGAGCGGAGCACTGAAGCTTTCTTT
>.|.|TRBV25-1|TRBJ1-4|16
CASSEWERNRDEKLFF
TGTGCCAGCAGTGAATGGGAGCGGAACAGGGATGAAAAACTGTTTTTT
>.|TRBD2|TRBV29-1|TRBJ2-7|14
CSVPAREAPYEQYF
TGCAGCGTTCCAGCGCGGGAGGCCCCCTACGAGCAGTACTTC
>.|TRBD1|TRBV18|TRBJ2-7|14
CASSPPEGAGEQYF
TGTGCCAGCTCACCACCTGAGGGGGCCGGCGAGCAGTACTTC
>.|.|TRBV4-2|TRBJ1-2|14
CASSPGLDGMGYTF
TGTGCCAGCAGCCCCGGACTGGACGGGATGGGCTACACCTTC
>.|.|TRBV28|TRBJ2-7|12
CASKQQGGEQYF
TGTGCCAGCAAACAACAGGGTGGCGAGCAGTACTTC
>few|TRBD1|TRBV7-9|TRBJ1-2|14
CASSLPGQGGGYTF
TGTGCCAGCAGCTTACCGGGACAGGGTGGGGGCTACACCTTC
>.|TRBD1|TRBV27|TRBJ1-1|17
CASSYGFGQGQGTEAFF
TGTGCCAGCAGTTACGGTTTCGGACAGGGCCAAGGCACTGAAGCTTTCTTT
>.|TRBD1|TRBV9|TRBJ1-3|17
CASSVEGQAHSGNTIYF
TGTGCCAGCAGCGTAGAAGGACAGGCTCACTCTGGAAACACCATATATTTT
>.|.|TRBV9|TRBJ1-5|15
CASSVAGVWNQPQHF
TGTGCCAGCAGCGTAGCGGGGGTGTGGAATCAGCCCCAGCATTTT
>.|TRBD1|TRBV14|TRBJ2-7|14
CASSHGTGAYEQYF
TGTGCCAGCAGCCACGGGACAGGGGCCTACGAGCAGTACTTC
>.|.|TRBV7-9|TRBJ2-7|14
CASSLATNTYEQYF
TGTGCCAGCAGCTTAGCGACTAATACCTACGAGCAGTACTTC
>.|TRBD1|TRBV9|TRBJ2-1|16
CASSAPTGTGDNEQFF
TGTGCCAGCAGCGCCCCGACCGGGACAGGGGACAATGAGCAGTTCTTC
>.|TRBD1|TRBV5-4|TRBJ2-5|17
CASSPGARQGIYETQYF
TGTGCCAGCAGCCCCGGTGCCCGACAGGGGATATACGAGACCCAGTACTTC